This T cell receptor (beta chain) was retrieved from a study of T cell repertoires in cytomegalovirus infection (dated by TCRdb to between 2019 and 2020). A note on the overall study: Peptide stimulations targeted recently identified HLA-C-restricted CMV epitopes, whose presentation resists viral immunomodulation, together with well-studied HLA-B-restricted epitopes. Donor HLA type was relevant to the analysis, because carriage of CMV infection together with the matching HLA type was indicated by public TCR beta signatures. Beyond this particular receptor, the publication reports: The ex vivo response was dominated by HLA-C-restricted CMV-specific TCR beta clonotypes, which also provided the single most frequent clonotype in two of eight donors. Carriers of CMV infection plus the relevant HLA type were discriminated by the cumulative frequency of public TCR beta family members in the study cohort and in an independent roughly 320-donor cohort.

The treatment or condition label for this specimen denotes: in vitro stimulation with specific CMV peptide epitopes to enrich CMV-specific T cells. Sequencing instrument: Illumina HiSeq 1500. The public reads were reprocessed in TCRdb via fastp at Q25 and MiXCR, keeping in-frame beta chains. Rows are combined by CDR3 protein, so each entry shows the most common genes and DNA. Across this sample there are approximately 340,000 distinct CDR3 sequences, with about 27% seen only once. Around 20% of the sample lies in the top ten. With respect to this clonotype: There is no known antigen for this receptor. The input lacks base qualities; no much larger clone sits a single base away.

The germline V gene (reference sequence) sets CDR1 to DFQATT and CDR2 to SNEGSKA. The V end loses 3 bases and the J end loses 4 bases, and a stretch of 18 bases separates them. From the cysteine through the phenylalanine, the CDR3 covers 15 amino acids. Solely the CDR3 DNA is kept, with 45 bases framed from the first base. The chain is made from TRBV20-1 and TRBJ2-5; TRBD1 is possibly the D segment (6 matching bases). The material sequenced was cultured PBMCs, taken from culture after CMV antigen stimulation. The sequence was obtained from a human donor in good health (CMV status not recorded). Some clones in this sample may be carry-over from other donors' samples. Read as DNA, the sequence is TGCAGTGCTAGCAAAGGCAGGGGAGCGGTAGAGACCCAGTACTTC. Translated, this gives CSASKGRGAVETQYF.